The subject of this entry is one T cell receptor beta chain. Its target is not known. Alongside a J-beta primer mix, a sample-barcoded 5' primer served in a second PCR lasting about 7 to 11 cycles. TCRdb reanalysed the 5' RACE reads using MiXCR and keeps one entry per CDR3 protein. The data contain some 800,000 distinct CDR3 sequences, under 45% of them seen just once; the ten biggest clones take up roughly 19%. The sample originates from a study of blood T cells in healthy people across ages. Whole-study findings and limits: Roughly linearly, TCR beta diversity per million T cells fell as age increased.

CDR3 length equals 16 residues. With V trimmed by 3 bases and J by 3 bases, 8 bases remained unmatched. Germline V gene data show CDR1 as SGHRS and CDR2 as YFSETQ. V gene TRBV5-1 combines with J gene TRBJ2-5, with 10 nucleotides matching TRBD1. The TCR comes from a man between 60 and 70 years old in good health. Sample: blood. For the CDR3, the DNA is TGCGCCAGCAGCTCAGGAACGACAGGGGGCAAAGAGACCCAGTACTTC. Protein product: CASSSGTTGGKETQYF.